This T cell receptor beta chain was identified in a study of blood T cell repertoires in COVID-19. Looked up from germline, CDR1 is KGHSH and CDR2 is LQKENI. This CDR3 comprises 15 residues. Deletions cut 3 bases from V and 2 bases from J, with 14 bases between. Assay used: immunoSEQ multiplex PCR; TCRdb lists only in-frame clones, some missing. This table has 40,000 to 60,000 clones, 75% to 85% appearing once. Sequenced input: peripheral blood. This TCR derives from a human donor in a cohort sampled during active COVID-19. This chain connects TRBV18 to TRBJ2-7, with a possible D match to TRBD2 (6 bases). The DNA for the CDR3 is TGTGCCAGCTCACCTACCGGGGGAGGTGCCTACGAGCAGTACTTC. This gives the protein CASSPTGGGAYEQYF.